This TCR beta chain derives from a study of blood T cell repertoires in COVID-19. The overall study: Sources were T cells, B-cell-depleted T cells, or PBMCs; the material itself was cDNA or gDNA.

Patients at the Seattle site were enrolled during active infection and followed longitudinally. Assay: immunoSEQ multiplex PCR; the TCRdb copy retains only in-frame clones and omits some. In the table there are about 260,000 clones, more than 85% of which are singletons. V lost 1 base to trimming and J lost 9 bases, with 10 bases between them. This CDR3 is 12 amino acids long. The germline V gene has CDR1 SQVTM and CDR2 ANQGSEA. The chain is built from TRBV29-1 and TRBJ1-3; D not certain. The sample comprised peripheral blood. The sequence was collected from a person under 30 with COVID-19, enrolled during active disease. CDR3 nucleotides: TGCAGCGTTGAAGTTGCGGAGGGCACCATATATTTT. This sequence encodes CSVEVAEGTIYF.